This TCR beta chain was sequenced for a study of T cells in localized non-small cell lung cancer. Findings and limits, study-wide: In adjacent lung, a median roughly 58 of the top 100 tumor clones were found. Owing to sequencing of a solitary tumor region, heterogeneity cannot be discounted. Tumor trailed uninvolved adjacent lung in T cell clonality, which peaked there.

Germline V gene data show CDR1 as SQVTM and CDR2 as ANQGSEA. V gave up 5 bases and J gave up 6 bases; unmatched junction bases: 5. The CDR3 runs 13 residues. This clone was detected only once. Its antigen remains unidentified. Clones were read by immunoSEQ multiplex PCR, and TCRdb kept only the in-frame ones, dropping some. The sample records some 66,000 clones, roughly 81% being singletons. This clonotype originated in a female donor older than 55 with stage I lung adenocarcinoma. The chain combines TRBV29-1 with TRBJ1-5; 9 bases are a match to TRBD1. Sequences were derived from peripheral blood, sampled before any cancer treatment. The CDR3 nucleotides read TGCAGCGTTACAGGGGGCGAGAGTCAGCCCCAGCATTTT. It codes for CSVTGGESQPQHF.